This TCR beta chain came from a study of CD8+ T cells in alopecia areata. It was cDNA, reverse transcribed from extracted RNA, that served as the sequencing template. Assay used: immunoSEQ multiplex PCR; TCRdb lists only in-frame clones, some missing. This table has about 170,000 clones, less than 75% appearing once. With 0 bases removed from V and 5 bases from J, the gap between germline ends came to 4 bases. CDR1 and CDR2 from the germline V gene are PRHDT and FYEKMQ (reference sequence). CDR3 length equals 12 residues. Peripheral blood samples and lesional scalp punch biopsies were obtained from alopecia areata patients. CD4+ and CD8+ T cells were sorted from PBMCs stained for CD3, CD4 and CD8. Regarding the study as a whole: Against the mouse data, patients shared TCRs less clearly, possibly for HLA reasons. Greater clonality was observed in lesional scalp samples, especially alopecia totalis/universalis, versus normal scalp.

On this clone itself: Its antigen is currently unknown.

Sequenced here: CD8+ T cells sorted from blood, sampled at week 0. The rearrangement joins TRBV13 to TRBJ2-5; no clear D. This TCR was sampled from a human donor with alopecia areata. Here the CDR3 reads CASSLGSETQYF. Here the CDR3 DNA reads TGTGCCAGCAGCTTAGGTTCGGAGACCCAGTACTTC.